This T cell receptor (beta chain) is drawn from a study of T cells after yellow fever vaccination. General study results and limits: Contamination of FACS-sorted repertoires by abundant clonotypes from the bulk population could occur.

This clonotype came up a few times. Its antigen remains unidentified. Germline assignment: CDR1 LGHDT and CDR2 YNNKEL (reference sequence). The CDR3 totals 14 residues. V was cut by 1 base and J by 7 bases, with 8 bases left in between. Template-switching 5'RACE yielded the TCR cDNA; a universal primer site and UMIs were added in the process. From the 5' RACE reads, TCRdb called clonotypes with MiXCR, one entry per CDR3 protein. The sample yields a few hundred thousand distinct CDR3 sequences, roughly 17% seen once. This clonotype was sampled from a man younger than 35 who received the YFV17D yellow fever vaccine. The chain couples TRBV3-1 to TRBJ1-6; D gene ambiguous. The sample in question was PBMCs, obtained 5 days after the first yellow fever vaccination. The CDR3 reads CASSQVEGNSPLHF. The CDR3 nucleotides read TGTGCCAGCAGCCAAGTGGAGGGAAATTCACCCCTCCACTTT.